The 16 T cell receptor beta chains below come from one sample, sequenced in a study of PD-1 blockade in classical Hodgkin lymphoma. Libraries were prepared by immunoSEQ multiplex PCR; TCRdb keeps only in-frame clonotypes and omits some of them. The sample holds 25,000 to 40,000 clones; roughly four fifths are singletons and the top ten take around 30%. Brentuximab vedotin exposure varied among the patients, all of whom had relapsed after autologous stem cell transplantation. Sequencing was performed on peripheral blood mononuclear cells (PBMCs), taken at baseline. Receptors originate from a human donor with classical Hodgkin lymphoma.

This chain joins TRBV5-6 and TRBJ1-4, with D tentatively TRBD1 (6 bases). This CDR3 has 13 residues. Between the trimmed V and J ends, which lost 4 bases and 8 bases, there was a span of 12 bases. Germline loops: CDR1 SGHDT, CDR2 YYEEEE. CDR3 nucleotide sequence: TGTGCCAGCAGCAAGACCAGGGGCGAAAAACTGTTTTTT. It translates to CASSKTRGEKLFF.

The table lists this clone with a few counts. The rearrangement joins TRBV10-2 to TRBJ1-6; tentative D call: TRBD1 (5 bases). The CDR3 contains 12 residues. Trimming shortened V by 6 bases and J by 10 bases, and 10 bases separated the two germline ends. Germline-derived CDR1 and CDR2 are WSHSY and SAAADI. The CDR3 is CASRGGESPLHF. DNA for the CDR3: TGCGCCAGCAGGGGGGGGGAATCACCCCTCCACTTT.

This chain joins TRBV7-8 and TRBJ2-4, with 7 bases lining up with TRBD2. The CDR3 sequence is 11 residues long. Per the germline V gene, CDR1 is SGHVS and CDR2 is FQNEAQ. V shed 5 bases, J shed 9 bases, and the junction held 1 base outside the gene matches. The CDR3 reads CASSPGGIQYF. DNA for the CDR3: TGTGCCAGCAGCCCGGGGGGCATTCAGTACTTC.

This sequence joins TRBV6-5 and TRBJ1-1; no clear D gene. The CDR3 consists of 13 residues. Germline V gene lookup returns CDR1 MNHEY and CDR2 SVGAGI. Trimming shortened V by 2 bases and J by 10 bases, and 14 bases separated the two germline ends. CDR3 nucleotide sequence: TGTGCCAGCAGTTACCCCAGTACCTGGGGAGCTTTCTTT. Its translation: CASSYPSTWGAFF.

This clone was observed a single time. The rearrangement links TRBV11-1 to TRBJ1-2; TRBD1 aligns across 9 bases. The CDR3 totals 15 residues. Germline trimming cut 4 bases from V and 2 bases from J; bases unmatched to any gene: 5. Germline CDR1 is SGHAT and CDR2 is FQDESV (reference sequence). The DNA for the CDR3 is TGTGCCAGCAGCTCACAGGGGGCATGGAACTATGGCTACACCTTC. Protein product: CASSSQGAWNYGYTF.

V usage is TRBV10-3 and J usage is TRBJ1-2, with 7 nucleotides matching TRBD1. The CDR3 is 14 amino acids. Germline V lookup: CDR1 ENHRY, CDR2 SYGVKD. With V trimmed by 10 bases and J by 0 bases, 8 bases remained unmatched. The CDR3 DNA reads TGTGCCACCAGCTTGACAGGGACTAACTATGGCTACACCTTC. Amino acids: CATSLTGTNYGYTF.

The chain joins TRBV5-1 to TRBJ1-2, with D tentatively TRBD1 (6 bases). In germline, CDR1 is SGHRS, CDR2 YFSETQ. Trimming took 4 bases from V and 0 from J, leaving 19 bases between them. This CDR3 comprises 17 residues. Written as DNA, the CDR3 is TGCGCCAGCAGCGCACAGGGTCGAGGTTCAGCTAACTATGGCTACACCTTC. Protein: CASSAQGRGSANYGYTF.

This chain connects TRBV5-1 to TRBJ1-2; 8 nucleotides agree with TRBD1. With V trimmed by 5 bases and J by 5 bases, 5 bases remained unmatched. Germline-derived CDR1 and CDR2 are SGHRS and YFSETQ. The CDR3 length is 13 residues. Here the CDR3 reads CASRTGESYGYTF. CDR3 DNA: TGCGCCAGCAGGACAGGGGAGAGTTATGGCTACACCTTC.

The chain couples TRBV18 to TRBJ2-5; TRBD1 matches at 7 bases. CDR3 length: 15 amino acids. Germline V CDR1 and CDR2: KGHSH, LQKENI. V was clipped by 3 bases and J by 4 bases; unmatched bases: 8. Written as DNA, the CDR3 is TGTGCCAGCTCACCTCGAACAGGGGCGGGAGAGACCCAGTACTTC. This gives the protein CASSPRTGAGETQYF.

The J gene is TRBJ1-4, the V gene TRBV9; the D is unclear. This CDR3 comprises 14 residues. Trimming removed 0 bases at V and 8 bases at J, with 11 bases between. Per the germline V gene, CDR1 is SGDLS and CDR2 is YYNGEE. CDR3 DNA sequence: TGTGCCAGCAGCGTAGTTGACCGCGGAGAAAAACTGTTTTTT. This sequence encodes CASSVVDRGEKLFF.

The chain recombines TRBV30 with TRBJ1-1; weak D call: TRBD1 (5 bases). Trimming removed 5 bases at V and 4 bases at J, with 14 bases between. This CDR3 comprises 13 residues. Germline V lookup: CDR1 GTSNPN, CDR2 SVGIG (reference sequence). The CDR3 DNA sequence: TGTGCCTGGTCGCAGGGTTTGGGCACTGAAGCTTTCTTT. Amino acids: CAWSQGLGTEAFF.

CDR3: CASSRLGGDYGYTF. The DNA of the CDR3 is TGTGCCAGCAGTCGCCTTGGCGGAGACTATGGCTACACCTTC. This chain connects TRBV6-5 to TRBJ1-2; D unresolved. Deletions cut 5 bases from V and 3 bases from J, with 13 bases between. The germline CDR1 and CDR2 sequences are MNHEY and SVGAGI. The CDR3 extends over 14 amino acids.

The chain couples TRBV5-1 to TRBJ2-2; the D gene is possibly TRBD1 (6 bases). Germline V gene lookup returns CDR1 SGHRS and CDR2 YFSETQ. The ends were cut back, 4 bases at V and 1 base at J, with 8 bases in the middle. The CDR3 is made up of 14 amino acids. The CDR3 region is CASSRGQNTGELFF. CDR3 sequence (DNA): TGCGCCAGCAGCAGGGGACAGAACACCGGGGAGCTGTTTTTT.

The chain uses TRBV9 and TRBJ2-1, with D maybe TRBD2 (6 bases). Per germline, CDR1 SGDLS and CDR2 YYNGEE. This CDR3 has 15 amino acids. Deletions cut 4 bases from V and 0 bases from J, with 11 bases between. In nucleotides, the CDR3 is TGTGCCAGCAGCACGACCGGGAGCTCCTACAATGAGCAGTTCTTC. Amino acid sequence: CASSTTGSSYNEQFF. The whole variable domain, filled in from reference TRBV9 and TRBJ2-1, reads DSGVTQTPKHLITATGQRVTLRCSPRSGDLSVYWYQQSLDQGLQFLIQYYNGEERAKGNILERFSAQQFPDLHSELNLSSLELGDSALYFCASSTTGSSYNEQFFGPGTRLTVL.

This clone came up once. The rearrangement uses TRBV2 and TRBJ2-7, with 11 bases fitting TRBD2. The CDR3 extends over 17 amino acids. Germline CDR1 is SNHLY and CDR2 is FYNNEI. V dropped 0 bases and J dropped 3; count of bases not matched to a gene: 7. CDR3 sequence: CASSEALLSGGDYEQYF. The CDR3 DNA reads TGTGCCAGCAGTGAAGCGCTTCTTAGCGGGGGGGACTACGAGCAGTACTTC. The complete variable domain, with remaining parts taken from reference TRBV2 and TRBJ2-7, reads EPEVTQTPSHQVTQMGQEVILRCVPISNHLYFYWYRQILGQKVEFLVSFYNNEISEKSEIFDDQFSVERPDGSNFTLKIRSTKLEDSAMYFCASSEALLSGGDYEQYFGPGTRLTVT.

The chain has TRBV4-3 and TRBJ1-1, with D possibly matching TRBD1 (5 bases). CDR3 length: 16 amino acids. The V end was cut by 0 bases, the J end by 0 bases, with 11 bases between. Germline-derived CDR1 and CDR2 are LGHNA and YSLEER. The chain's CDR3 is CASSQDHGQMNTEAFF. In DNA form, the CDR3 reads TGCGCCAGCAGCCAAGATCACGGACAAATGAACACTGAAGCTTTCTTT.